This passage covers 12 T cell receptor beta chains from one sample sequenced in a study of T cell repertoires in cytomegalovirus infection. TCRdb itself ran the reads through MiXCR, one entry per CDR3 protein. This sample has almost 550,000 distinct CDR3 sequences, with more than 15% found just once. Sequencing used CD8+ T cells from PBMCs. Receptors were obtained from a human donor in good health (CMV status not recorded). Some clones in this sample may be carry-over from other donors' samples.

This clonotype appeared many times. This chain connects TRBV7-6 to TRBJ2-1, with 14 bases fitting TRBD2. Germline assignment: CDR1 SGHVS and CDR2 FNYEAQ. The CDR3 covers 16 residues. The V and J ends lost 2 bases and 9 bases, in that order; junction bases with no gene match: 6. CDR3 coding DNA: TGTGCCAGCAGCTTAAGGCACGGACTAGCGGGGGGTGAGCAGTTCTTC. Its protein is CASSLRHGLAGGEQFF. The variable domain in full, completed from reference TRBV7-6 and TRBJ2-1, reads GAGVSQSPRYKVTKRGQDVALRCDPISGHVSLYWYRQALGQGPEFLTYFNYEAQQDKSGLPNDRFSAERPEGSISTLTIQRTEQRDSAMYRCASSLRHGLAGGEQFFGPGTRLTVL.

Here the CDR3 DNA reads TGTGCCAGCAGCACCCGACTAGCGGGTGCCAACGTCCTGACTTTC. Its translation: CASSTRLAGANVLTF. The rearrangement joins TRBV13 to TRBJ2-6, with 10 bases identical to TRBD2. The CDR3 spans 15 residues. Per germline, CDR1 PRHDT and CDR2 FYEKMQ (reference sequence). After removal of 5 bases from V and 7 bases from J, the junction contained 5 bases not matched to a gene.

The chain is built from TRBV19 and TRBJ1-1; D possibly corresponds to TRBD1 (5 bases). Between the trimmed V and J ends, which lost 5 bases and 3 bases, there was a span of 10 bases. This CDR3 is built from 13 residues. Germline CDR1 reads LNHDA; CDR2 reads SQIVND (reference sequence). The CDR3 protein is CASSALGHTEAFF. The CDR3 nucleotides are TGTGCCAGTAGTGCACTGGGGCACACTGAAGCTTTCTTT.

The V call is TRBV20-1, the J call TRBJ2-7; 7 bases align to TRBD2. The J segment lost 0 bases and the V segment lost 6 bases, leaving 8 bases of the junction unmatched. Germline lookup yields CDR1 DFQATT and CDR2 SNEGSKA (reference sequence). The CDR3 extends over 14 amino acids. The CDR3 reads CSAPDLAVSYEQYF. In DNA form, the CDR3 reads TGCAGTGCCCCAGACCTAGCGGTCTCCTACGAGCAGTACTTC.

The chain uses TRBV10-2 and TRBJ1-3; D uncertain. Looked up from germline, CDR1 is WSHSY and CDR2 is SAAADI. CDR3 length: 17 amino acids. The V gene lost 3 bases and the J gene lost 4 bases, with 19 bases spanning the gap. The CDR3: CASSDPSSLSWGNTIYF. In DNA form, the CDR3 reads TGCGCCAGCAGTGATCCTTCTAGCCTTTCCTGGGGAAACACCATATATTTT.

CDR3 residues: CASSTYRGYEQYF. The CDR3 DNA is TGTGCCAGTAGTACCTACAGGGGCTACGAGCAGTACTTC. The J gene is TRBJ2-7, the V gene TRBV19; 7 bases are shared with TRBD1. Germline V CDR1 and CDR2: LNHDA, SQIVND (reference sequence). The CDR3 is 13 amino acids. Germline trimming cut 4 bases from V and 3 bases from J; bases unmatched to any gene: 3.

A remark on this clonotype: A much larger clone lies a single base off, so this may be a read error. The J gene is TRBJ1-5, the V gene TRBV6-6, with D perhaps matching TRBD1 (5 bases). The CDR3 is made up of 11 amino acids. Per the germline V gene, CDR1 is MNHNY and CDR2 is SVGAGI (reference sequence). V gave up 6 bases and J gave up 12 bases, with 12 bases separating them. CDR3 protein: CASSSGLIQHF. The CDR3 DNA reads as TGTGCCAGCAGCTCGGGGCTGATCCAGCATTTT.

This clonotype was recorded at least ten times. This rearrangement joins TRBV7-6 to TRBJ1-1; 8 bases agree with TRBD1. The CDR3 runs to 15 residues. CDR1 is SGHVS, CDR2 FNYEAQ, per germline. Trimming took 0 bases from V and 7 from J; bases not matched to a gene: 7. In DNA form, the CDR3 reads TGTGCCAGCAGCTTAGCTCCCCCAGGGGGCCGTGAAGCTTTCTTT. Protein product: CASSLAPPGGREAFF.

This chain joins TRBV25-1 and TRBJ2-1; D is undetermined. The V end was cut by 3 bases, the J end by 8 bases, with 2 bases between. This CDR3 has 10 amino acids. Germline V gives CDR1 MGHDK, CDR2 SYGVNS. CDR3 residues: CASSDYEQFF. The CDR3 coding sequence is TGTGCCAGCAGTGACTATGAGCAGTTCTTC.

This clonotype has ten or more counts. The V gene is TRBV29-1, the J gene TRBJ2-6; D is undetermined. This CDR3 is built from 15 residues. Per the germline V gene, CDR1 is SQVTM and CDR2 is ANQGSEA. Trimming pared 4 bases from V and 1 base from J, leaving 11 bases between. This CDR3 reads CSVAGYGSGANVLTF. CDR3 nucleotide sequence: TGCAGCGTTGCGGGTTACGGGTCTGGGGCCAACGTCCTGACTTTC. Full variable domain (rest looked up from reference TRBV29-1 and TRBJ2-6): SAVISQKPSRDICQRGTSLTIQCQVDSQVTMMFWYRQQPGQSLTLIATANQGSEATYESGFVIDKFPISRPNLTFSTLTVSNMSPEDSSIYLCSVAGYGSGANVLTFGAGSRLTVL.

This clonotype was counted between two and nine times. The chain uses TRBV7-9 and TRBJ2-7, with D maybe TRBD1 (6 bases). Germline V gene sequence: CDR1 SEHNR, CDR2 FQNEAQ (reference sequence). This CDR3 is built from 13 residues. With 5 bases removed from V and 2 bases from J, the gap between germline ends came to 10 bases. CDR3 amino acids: CASSPWDTYEQYF. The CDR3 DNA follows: TGTGCCAGCAGCCCTTGGGACACCTACGAGCAGTACTTC.

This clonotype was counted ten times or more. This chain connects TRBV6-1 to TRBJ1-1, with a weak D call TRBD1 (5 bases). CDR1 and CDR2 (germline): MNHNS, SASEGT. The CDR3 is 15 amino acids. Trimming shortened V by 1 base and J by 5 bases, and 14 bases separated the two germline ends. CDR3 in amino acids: CASSEGLGGWTEAFF. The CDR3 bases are TGTGCCAGCAGTGAAGGCCTGGGGGGATGGACTGAAGCTTTCTTT.